This T cell receptor (beta chain) is drawn from a study of cytomegalovirus exposure and HLA in healthy donors. Study-wide findings and caveats: Cytomegalovirus status was reportedly diagnosed by the classifier with high specificity and sensitivity.

A word on this clone: Its antigen remains unknown.

With 4 bases removed from V and 8 bases from J, the gap between germline ends came to 20 bases. Looked up from germline, CDR1 is GTSNPN and CDR2 is SVGIG (reference sequence). CDR3 length: 14 residues. It was with 60 Vbeta and 13 Jbeta primers that the PCR ran. Sequencing was performed with immunoSEQ multiplex PCR; in TCRdb, only in-frame clones are kept and a portion is missing. The sample lists around 130,000 clones, 75% occurring once. The J gene is TRBJ1-2, the V gene TRBV30; no definite D call. The clonotype comes from a man aged 30-40 years in good health and CMV-seronegative. The sequenced material came from PBMCs. The CDR3 DNA reads TGTGCCTGGAAGCCTTCGAGCCATTCGGGGGGCTACACCTTC. Amino acids: CAWKPSSHSGGYTF. Variable domain in full (rest from reference TRBV30 and TRBJ1-2): SQTIHQWPATLVQPVGSPLSLECTVEGTSNPNLYWYRQAAGRGLQLLFYSVGIGQISSEVPQNLSASRPQDRQFILSSKKLLLSDSGFYLCAWKPSSHSGGYTFGSGTRLTVV.